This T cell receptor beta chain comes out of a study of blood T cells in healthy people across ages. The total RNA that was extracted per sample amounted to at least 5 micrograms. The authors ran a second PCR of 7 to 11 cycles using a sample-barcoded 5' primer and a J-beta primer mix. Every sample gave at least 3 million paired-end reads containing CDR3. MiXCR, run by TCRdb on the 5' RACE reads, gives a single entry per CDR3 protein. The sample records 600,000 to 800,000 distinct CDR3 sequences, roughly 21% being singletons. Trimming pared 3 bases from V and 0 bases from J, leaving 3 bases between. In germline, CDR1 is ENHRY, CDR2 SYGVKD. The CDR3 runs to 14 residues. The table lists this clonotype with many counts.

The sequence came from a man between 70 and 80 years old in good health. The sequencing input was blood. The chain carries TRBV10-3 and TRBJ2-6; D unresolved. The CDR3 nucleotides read TGTGCCATCAGTGATAGCTCTGGGGCCAACGTCCTGACTTTC. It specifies CAISDSSGANVLTF.